This T cell receptor (beta chain) was sequenced for a study of identifying expanded T cells in peripheral blood. The study, taken as a whole, reports: Variance in clone template counts between approximately two-week samples significantly increased with total template count across all healthy donors. Technical replicates showed roughly 1.2 changed clones; two weeks 15 to 20; four weeks 19.

Trimming removed 5 bases from V and 2 bases from J; junction bases left unmatched: 17. Germline V gives CDR1 SGHTA, CDR2 FQGNSA. There are 19 residues in the CDR3. No infections or other immune events were documented during collection. A note on this clone: Its antigen is as yet unknown.

Some clones are missing from TCRdb's copy, which holds only in-frame ones; the method was immunoSEQ multiplex PCR. This sample has about 100,000 clones, with about nine tenths found just once. Sequenced: blood. V usage is TRBV7-2 and J usage is TRBJ1-4, with TRBD1 identical over 7 bases. This receptor was taken from a person aged 18 to 70 in good health. For the CDR3, the DNA is TGTGCCAGCAGCAGGCGAGGACAGGCCGGCGGAGGGACTAATGAAAAACTGTTTTTT. Protein: CASSRRGQAGGGTNEKLFF.